The 7 T cell receptor beta chains below come from one sample, sequenced in a study of patients and donors after allogeneic stem cell transplantation. TCRdb re-called the RT-PCR reads with MiXCR, one entry per CDR3 protein. The sample consists of 150,000 to 200,000 distinct CDR3 sequences, about 30% of them appearing once. Material: blood, either unsorted or a sorted T cell fraction (not recorded which). The receptors stem from a human donor who was either an allogeneic HSCT recipient or a stem cell or donor lymphocyte infusion donor (not recorded which). It is not recorded whose cells these are; they may come from a transplant donor.

The chain recombines TRBV12-3 or TRBV12-4 with TRBJ2-7; D perhaps matches TRBD2 (5 bases). V lost 5 bases and J 3 bases, leaving 14 bases between the germline ends. The CDR3 extends over 14 amino acids. CDR3 loop: CASSRDSSFYEQYF. The CDR3 coding sequence is TGTGCCAGCAGTCGGGATTCATCCTTCTACGAGCAGTACTTC.

The genes are TRBV20-1 and TRBJ1-5; 8 bases match TRBD1. CDR1 and CDR2 from the germline V gene are DFQATT and SNEGSKA (reference sequence). V shed 5 bases, J shed 4 bases, and the junction held 4 bases outside the gene matches. The CDR3 is 13 residues long. As DNA, the CDR3 is TGCAGTGCTTGGACAGGGCCGAATCAGCCCCAGCATTTT. Translated: CSAWTGPNQPQHF.

This clonotype was found a few times. The V call is TRBV29-1, the J call TRBJ2-5; tentatively, D is TRBD1 or TRBD2 (5 bases each). Germline values: CDR1 SQVTM, CDR2 ANQGSEA. The V gene lost 4 bases and the J gene lost 5 bases, with 17 bases spanning the gap. This CDR3 spans 14 amino acids. CDR3 nucleotide sequence: TGCAGCGTTGGGGACGTAAACCACGGGGAGACCCAGTACTTC. Residues: CSVGDVNHGETQYF.

This clonotype was seen more than once but under ten times. This chain links TRBV4-3 with TRBJ2-1, with D possibly called TRBD1 or TRBD2 (5 bases each). The CDR3 length is 12 residues. The V end lost 0 bases, the J end lost 9 bases, and 6 bases lay between the germline ends. From germline, CDR1 is LGHNA and CDR2 YSLEER. The CDR3 DNA is TGCGCCAGCAGCCAAGATGGGGGTGAGCAGTTCTTC. It encodes CASSQDGGEQFF.

This clonotype came up a few times. This chain joins TRBV6-2 or TRBV6-3 and TRBJ1-3; D is unclear. V was pared by 2 bases and J by 0 bases, with 5 bases between. CDR3 size: 14 residues. The germline gives CDR1 MNHEY, CDR2 SVGEGT. CDR3 in DNA: TGTGCCAGCAGTTACGAGAGCTCTGGAAACACCATATATTTT. Translation gives CASSYESSGNTIYF.

The chain couples TRBV18 to TRBJ2-3; 7 nucleotides line up with TRBD2. Trimming removed 1 base from V and 1 base from J; junction bases left unmatched: 5. CDR3 length equals 16 residues. Germline values: CDR1 KGHSH, CDR2 LQKENI. CDR3 protein: CASSPRAGVGTDTQYF. For the CDR3, the DNA is TGTGCCAGCTCACCACGGGCGGGAGTAGGCACAGATACGCAGTATTTT.

The chain employs TRBV7-2 and TRBJ1-2; D is undetermined. Per germline, CDR1 SGHTA and CDR2 FQGNSA. Trimming left V 4 bases short and J 4 bases short, with 13 bases between. The CDR3 length is 14 residues. The CDR3 protein is CASSSNTGGYGYTF. In DNA, the CDR3 is TGTGCCAGCAGCTCAAACACCGGTGGCTATGGCTACACCTTC.